A single sample is the source of the 30 T cell receptor beta chains below, sequenced in a study of blood T cell repertoires in COVID-19. The assay was immunoSEQ multiplex PCR, and TCRdb's table has in-frame clones only and misses some. The data hold around 230,000 clones, with over 80% observed a single time. Sequencing input: peripheral blood. These receptors were collected from a man aged 35 to 55 with acute or convalescent COVID-19.

The CDR3 sequence: CASSLATGTGGSSYEQYF. The CDR3 DNA follows: TGTGCCAGCAGCTTAGCAACCGGGACAGGGGGCTCCTCCTACGAGCAGTACTTC. The chain employs TRBV7-9 and TRBJ2-7; 12 bases fit TRBD1. Germline assignment: CDR1 SEHNR and CDR2 FQNEAQ (reference sequence). V trimming: 0 bases; J trimming: 0 bases; junction bases outside the gene matches: 6. The CDR3 spans 18 residues.

The chain employs TRBV6-6 and TRBJ2-7, with 8 bases fitting TRBD1. CDR1 and CDR2 (germline): MNHNY, SVGAGI (reference sequence). This CDR3 contains 14 residues. Trimming took 5 bases from V and 2 from J; bases not matched to a gene: 5. CDR3 in DNA: TGTGCCAGCAGTCTCGGGACAGGTCCCTACGAGCAGTACTTC. Amino acids: CASSLGTGPYEQYF.

J is TRBJ2-7 and V is TRBV14; D gene ambiguous. The CDR3 extends over 12 amino acids. V shed 2 bases and J shed 3 bases, with 5 bases lying between them. CDR1 is SGHDN and CDR2 is FVKESK in the germline V gene. The CDR3 spells CASSQTVYEQYF. CDR3 DNA: TGTGCCAGCAGCCAAACAGTCTACGAGCAGTACTTC.

V and J are TRBV14 and TRBJ1-2; 8 bases map to TRBD1. The junction had 10 bases not matched to a gene; V was cut back by 4 bases and J by 6 bases. Germline V gene sequence: CDR1 SGHDN, CDR2 FVKESK. The CDR3 runs 15 residues. CDR3 DNA: TGTGCCAGCAGCCCCTGGACAGGGCCTCTTGATGGCTACACCTTC. Its translation is CASSPWTGPLDGYTF.

The rearrangement uses TRBV27 and TRBJ2-3, with TRBD2 matching over 7 bases. The length of the CDR3 is 16 residues. CDR1 MNHEY and CDR2 SMNVEV come from the germline V gene (reference sequence). J lost 7 bases, V lost 1 base, and 11 bases had no gene match. This CDR3 reads CASSLFDGSGENTQYF. In DNA form, the CDR3 reads TGTGCCAGCAGTTTATTCGACGGGAGCGGGGAGAATACGCAGTATTTT.

The chain links TRBV7-2 to TRBJ1-5; TRBD1 might be the D (5 bases). This CDR3 comprises 15 residues. Germline CDR1 is SGHTA and CDR2 is FQGNSA. Trimming pared 5 bases from V and 3 bases from J, leaving 14 bases between. The DNA for the CDR3 is TGTGCCAGCAGCCCCACGGGGGGGTACAATCAGCCCCAGCATTTT. Encoded protein: CASSPTGGYNQPQHF. Using reference TRBV7-2 and TRBJ1-5 for the parts outside the CDR3, the full variable domain is GAGVSQSPSNKVTEKGKDVELRCDPISGHTALYWYRQSLGQGLEFLIYFQGNSAPDKSGLPSDRFSAERTGGSVSTLTIQRTQQEDSAVYLCASSPTGGYNQPQHFGDGTRLSIL.

The rearrangement links TRBV4-1 to TRBJ1-4; the D gene is possibly TRBD1 (6 bases). The CDR3 length is 14 residues. Germline values: CDR1 MGHRA, CDR2 YSYEKL. V gave up 2 bases and J gave up 8 bases, with 12 bases separating them. The CDR3, as DNA: TGCGCCAGCAGCCAAAAGTCGGACAGCGAAAAACTGTTTTTT. Protein product: CASSQKSDSEKLFF.

The genes are TRBV11-2 and TRBJ2-1; TRBD2 might be the D (5 bases). Germline assignment: CDR1 SGHAT and CDR2 FQNNGV. The V gene lost 1 base and the J gene lost 0 bases, with 13 bases spanning the gap. The CDR3 is 17 residues long. Here the CDR3 reads CASSLVPPGSSYNEQFF. As DNA, the CDR3 is TGTGCCAGCAGCTTAGTTCCTCCGGGGAGCTCCTACAATGAGCAGTTCTTC.

The chain recombines TRBV7-2 with TRBJ2-5; TRBD1 matches 7 bases. This CDR3 is 15 amino acids long. V lost 3 bases, J lost 2 bases, and 6 bases stayed unmatched. Germline loops: CDR1 SGHTA, CDR2 FQGNSA. CDR3 in DNA: TGTGCCAGCAGCTTCCGGACAGGCACTCAAGAGACCCAGTACTTC. This translates into CASSFRTGTQETQYF.

V is TRBV5-1 and J is TRBJ2-1, with 14 nucleotides matching TRBD2. The CDR3 contains 16 residues. The germline V gene encodes CDR1 SGHRS and CDR2 YFSETQ. With 4 bases clipped from V and 5 bases from J, the junction kept 5 bases outside the gene matches. Written as DNA, the CDR3 is TGCGCCAGCAGCCCCTCGACTAGCGGGAGGGACAATGAGCAGTTCTTC. As protein: CASSPSTSGRDNEQFF.

The V call is TRBV4-2, the J call TRBJ2-3; possibly TRBD2 for D (5 bases). Trimming shortened V by 4 bases and J by 2 bases, and 13 bases separated the two germline ends. Per the germline V gene, CDR1 is LGHNA and CDR2 is YNFKEQ. The CDR3 contains 15 residues. The CDR3, as DNA: TGTGCCAGCAGCCCAGGAGGCGGCTCCACAGATACGCAGTATTTT. Amino acid sequence: CASSPGGGSTDTQYF.

This chain links TRBV15 with TRBJ1-3; 8 bases fit TRBD1. The CDR3 extends over 16 amino acids. Germline V gives CDR1 LNHNV, CDR2 YYDKDF (reference sequence). V lost 5 bases, J lost 4 bases, and 10 bases stayed unmatched. The CDR3, as DNA: TGTGCCACCAGCGGAAAGACAGGGGTACAGGGAAACACCATATATTTT. Translating it yields CATSGKTGVQGNTIYF. Full variable domain (rest looked up from reference TRBV15 and TRBJ1-3): DAMVIQNPRYQVTQFGKPVTLSCSQTLNHNVMYWYQQKSSQAPKLLFHYYDKDFNNEADTPDNFQSRRPNTSFCFLDIRSPGLGDTAMYLCATSGKTGVQGNTIYFGEGSWLTVV.

The chain uses TRBV19 and TRBJ1-5; possible D gene TRBD1, 6 bases. The germline CDR1 and CDR2 sequences are LNHDA and SQIVND (reference sequence). Trimming stripped 6 bases from V and 0 bases from J, with 12 bases between. CDR3 length equals 15 residues. The CDR3 nucleotides read TGTGCCAGTAGGATCAGGGGTAATAGCAATCAGCCCCAGCATTTT. Its translation: CASRIRGNSNQPQHF.

This chain links TRBV24-1 with TRBJ2-5; 8 bases are a match to TRBD2. CDR1 and CDR2 (germline): KGHDR, SFDVKD. The CDR3 runs to 14 residues. V trimming: 4 bases; J trimming: 6 bases; junction bases outside the gene matches: 6. The CDR3 DNA reads as TGTGCCACCAGTGAAGTGGCGGGAGGACAGACCCAGTACTTC. Amino acids: CATSEVAGGQTQYF.

The V and J genes are TRBV12-3 or TRBV12-4 and TRBJ2-1, with 7 bases aligning to TRBD1. The V segment lost 5 bases and the J segment 12 bases; nucleotides outside the gene matches: 4. The CDR3 totals 11 residues. This chain's CDR3 is CASSTTGAQFF. In nucleotides, the CDR3 is TGTGCCAGCAGTACTACAGGGGCGCAGTTCTTC.

The J gene is TRBJ2-1, the V gene TRBV25-1; 11 positions agree with TRBD2. V shed 6 bases and J 4 bases; nucleotides not matched to a gene: 2. The CDR3 is 14 amino acids. Germline V gives CDR1 MGHDK, CDR2 SYGVNS. DNA of the CDR3: TGTGCCAGCAGGACTAGCGGGATGTACAATGAGCAGTTCTTC. Translation: CASRTSGMYNEQFF.

CDR3 sequence (DNA): TGTGCCAGCAGCCGGGTTCCAACCGGGACTAGCATTGAGCAGTACTTC. Translating gives CASSRVPTGTSIEQYF. The chain joins TRBV4-2 to TRBJ2-7; the match to TRBD2 covers 9 bases. After removal of 4 bases from V and 7 bases from J, the junction contained 14 bases not matched to a gene. CDR3 length equals 16 residues. Per the germline V gene, CDR1 is LGHNA and CDR2 is YNFKEQ.

This CDR3 is CASLMQGNTEAFF. As DNA, the CDR3 is TGTGCCAGCTTGATGCAGGGGAACACTGAAGCTTTCTTT. The chain combines TRBV6-5 with TRBJ1-1, with D perhaps TRBD1 (5 bases). This CDR3 region has 13 residues. Between the trimmed V and J ends, which lost 8 bases and 1 base, there was a span of 11 bases. Germline loops: CDR1 MNHEY, CDR2 SVGAGI.

V usage is TRBV5-1 and J usage is TRBJ1-5; TRBD1 agrees at 9 bases. After removal of 4 bases from V and 2 bases from J, the junction contained 16 bases not matched to a gene. From germline, CDR1 is SGHRS and CDR2 YFSETQ. This CDR3 comprises 19 residues. The CDR3 nucleotides are TGCGCCAGCAGCGAAAAGCGGGACAGGGCGCTTAGCGGCAATCAGCCCCAGCATTTT. Residues: CASSEKRDRALSGNQPQHF.

This chain joins TRBV7-2 and TRBJ1-1; 9 bases align to TRBD1. The CDR3 sequence is 15 residues long. CDR1 is SGHTA and CDR2 is FQGNSA in the germline V gene. The V and J ends lost 5 bases and 4 bases, in that order; junction bases with no gene match: 8. The DNA for the CDR3 is TGTGCCAGCAGCACGCACCAGACAGGGGGCACTGAAGCTTTCTTT. Translating it yields CASSTHQTGGTEAFF. Using reference TRBV7-2 and TRBJ1-1 for the parts outside the CDR3, the full variable domain is GAGVSQSPSNKVTEKGKDVELRCDPISGHTALYWYRQSLGQGLEFLIYFQGNSAPDKSGLPSDRFSAERTGGSVSTLTIQRTQQEDSAVYLCASSTHQTGGTEAFFGQGTRLTVV.

Only a few counts were recorded for this clone. The V and J genes are TRBV18 and TRBJ1-6, with a possible D match to TRBD1 (5 bases). Trimming left V 0 bases short and J 6 bases short, with 12 bases between. The CDR3 covers 16 residues. CDR1 is KGHSH and CDR2 is LQKENI in the germline V gene. The CDR3 nucleotides read TGTGCCAGCTCACCACCGTTCGGGGGGGTTAATTCACCCCTCCACTTT. Residues: CASSPPFGGVNSPLHF.

Only one count was recorded for this clone. The chain employs TRBV28 and TRBJ2-7; 12 bases line up with TRBD1. The germline gives CDR1 MDHEN, CDR2 SYDVKM. CDR3 length equals 16 residues. J was trimmed by 4 bases and V by 0 bases; bases with no gene match: 4. The CDR3 sequence is CASSLWGTGGKYEQYF. CDR3 DNA sequence: TGTGCCAGCAGTTTATGGGGGACAGGGGGCAAATACGAGCAGTACTTC.

The CDR3, as DNA: TGTGCCAGCAGCATCGGACTAGCGGGGTTCACAGATACGCAGTATTTT. It yields the protein CASSIGLAGFTDTQYF. The rearrangement uses TRBV9 and TRBJ2-3; TRBD2 matches at 12 bases. CDR1 SGDLS and CDR2 YYNGEE come from the germline V gene. The CDR3 sequence is 16 residues long. Unmatched junction bases numbered 5, after V lost 4 bases and J lost 2 bases.

The J gene is TRBJ1-2, the V gene TRBV12-5; 7 positions agree with TRBD1. V gave up 2 bases and J gave up 6 bases; unmatched junction bases: 3. CDR1 is LGHNT, CDR2 FRNRAP, per germline. This CDR3 comprises 13 residues. The CDR3 coding sequence is TGTGCTAGTGGTTTGAGACAGGGCCATGGCTACACCTTC. It translates to CASGLRQGHGYTF. Drawing the rest from reference TRBV12-5 and TRBJ1-2, the complete variable domain is DARVTQTPRHKVTEMGQEVTMRCQPILGHNTVFWYRQTMMQGLELLAYFRNRAPLDDSGMPKDRFSAEMPDATLATLKIQPSEPRDSAVYFCASGLRQGHGYTFGSGTRLTVV.

The V gene is TRBV2, the J gene TRBJ1-6; possible D gene TRBD1, 5 bases. V gave up 8 bases and J gave up 10 bases, with 15 bases separating them. Germline CDR1 reads SNHLY; CDR2 reads FYNNEI. The CDR3 has 13 residues. This CDR3 is CASGGDGGSPLHF. CDR3 in DNA: TGTGCCAGCGGGGGGGACGGAGGATCACCCCTCCACTTT.

The chain employs TRBV6-6 and TRBJ2-5, with 12 bases identical to TRBD1. The CDR3 is 18 amino acids. V was pared by 5 bases and J by 2 bases, with 12 bases of the junction left unmatched. In germline, CDR1 is MNHNY, CDR2 SVGAGI (reference sequence). CDR3 DNA: TGTGCCAGCAGTCGCTCCGGGACAGGGGGCGGAGGTCAAGAGACCCAGTACTTC. It specifies CASSRSGTGGGGQETQYF.

The chain couples TRBV27 to TRBJ1-5; D ambiguous. The CDR3 totals 13 residues. V was clipped by 6 bases and J by 3 bases, with 9 bases between them. Germline V gives CDR1 MNHEY, CDR2 SMNVEV (reference sequence). CDR3 nucleotide sequence: TGTGCCAGCAGAGACACCTTCAATCAGCCCCAGCATTTT. Translated, it gives CASRDTFNQPQHF.

The CDR3 region is CASSLLPPAGTGELFF. DNA for the CDR3: TGTGCCAGCAGCTTACTCCCCCCAGCGGGAACCGGGGAGCTGTTTTTT. The chain has TRBV7-2 and TRBJ2-2; 7 bases line up with TRBD2. Losses at the gene ends were 2 bases for V and 5 bases for J; bases not matched to a gene: 8. CDR3 length: 16 amino acids. The germline CDR1 and CDR2 sequences are SGHTA and FQGNSA.

The V gene is TRBV10-1, the J gene TRBJ2-1; D possibly corresponds to TRBD1 (5 bases). CDR3 length equals 16 residues. The V and J ends lost 3 bases and 0 bases respectively, with 12 bases between them. CDR1 and CDR2 from the germline V gene are WNHNN and SYGVQD (reference sequence). The chain's CDR3 is CASSEGHSSSYNEQFF. In DNA, the CDR3 is TGCGCCAGCAGTGAAGGACACTCCAGCTCCTACAATGAGCAGTTCTTC.

The chain combines TRBV6-5 with TRBJ1-6; 10 bases fit TRBD1. The ends lost 8 bases at V and 9 bases at J; junction bases unmatched: 7. The CDR3 totals 14 residues. The germline V gene has CDR1 MNHEY and CDR2 SVGAGI. The CDR3 region is CASGRGQGGSPLHF. DNA of the CDR3: TGTGCCAGCGGGAGAGGACAGGGGGGTTCACCCCTCCACTTT.